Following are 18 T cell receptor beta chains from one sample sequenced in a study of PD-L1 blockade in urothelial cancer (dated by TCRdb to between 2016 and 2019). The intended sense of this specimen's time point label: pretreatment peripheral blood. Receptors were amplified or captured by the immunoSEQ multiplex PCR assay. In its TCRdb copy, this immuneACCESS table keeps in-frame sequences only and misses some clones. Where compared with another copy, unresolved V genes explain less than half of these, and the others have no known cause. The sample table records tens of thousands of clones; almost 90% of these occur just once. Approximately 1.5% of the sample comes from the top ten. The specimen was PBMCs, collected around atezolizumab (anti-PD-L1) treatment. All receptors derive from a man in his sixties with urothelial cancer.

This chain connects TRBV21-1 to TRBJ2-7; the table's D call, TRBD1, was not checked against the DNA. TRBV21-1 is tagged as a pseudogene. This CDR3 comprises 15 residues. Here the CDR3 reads CASSKLGQGTYEQYF. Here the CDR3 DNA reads TGTGCCAGCAGCAAATTGGGACAGGGTACCTACGAGCAGTACTTC.

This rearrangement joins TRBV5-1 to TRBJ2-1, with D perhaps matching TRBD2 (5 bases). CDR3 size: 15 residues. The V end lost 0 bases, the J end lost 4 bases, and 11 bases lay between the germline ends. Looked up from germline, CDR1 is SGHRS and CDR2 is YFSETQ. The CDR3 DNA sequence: TGCGCCAGCAGCTTGGTCGCGGAGGCATACAATGAGCAGTTCTTC. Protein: CASSLVAEAYNEQFF.

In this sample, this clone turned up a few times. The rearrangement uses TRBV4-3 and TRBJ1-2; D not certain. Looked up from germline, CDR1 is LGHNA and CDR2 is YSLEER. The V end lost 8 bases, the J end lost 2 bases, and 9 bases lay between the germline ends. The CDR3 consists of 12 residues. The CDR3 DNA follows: TGCGCCAGCGGTAGAGGGAACTATGGCTACACCTTC. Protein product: CASGRGNYGYTF.

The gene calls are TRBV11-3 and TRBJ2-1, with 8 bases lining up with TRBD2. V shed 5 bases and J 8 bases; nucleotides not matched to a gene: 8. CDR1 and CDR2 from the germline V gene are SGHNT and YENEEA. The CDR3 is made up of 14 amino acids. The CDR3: CASSQSGSGYEQFF. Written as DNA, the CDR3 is TGTGCCAGCAGCCAAAGCGGGAGCGGCTATGAGCAGTTCTTC.

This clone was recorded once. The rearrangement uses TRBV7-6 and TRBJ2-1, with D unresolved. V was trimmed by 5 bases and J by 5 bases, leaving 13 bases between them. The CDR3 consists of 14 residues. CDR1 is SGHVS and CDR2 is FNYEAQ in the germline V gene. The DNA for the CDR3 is TGTGCCAGCAGCGCCCCTGGCCAGAACAATGAGCAGTTCTTC. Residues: CASSAPGQNNEQFF.

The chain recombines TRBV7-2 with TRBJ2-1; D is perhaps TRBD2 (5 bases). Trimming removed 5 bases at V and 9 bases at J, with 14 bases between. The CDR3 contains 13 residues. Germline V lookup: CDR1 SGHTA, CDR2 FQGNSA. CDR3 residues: CASSQETAGEQFF. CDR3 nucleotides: TGTGCCAGCAGCCAAGAAACGGCGGGTGAGCAGTTCTTC.

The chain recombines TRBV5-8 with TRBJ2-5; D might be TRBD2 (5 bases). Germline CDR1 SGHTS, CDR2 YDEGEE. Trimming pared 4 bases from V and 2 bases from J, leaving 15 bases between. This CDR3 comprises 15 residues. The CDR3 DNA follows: TGTGCCAGCAGCCCCCGGGTTGGGAGACAAGAGACCCAGTACTTC. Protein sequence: CASSPRVGRQETQYF.

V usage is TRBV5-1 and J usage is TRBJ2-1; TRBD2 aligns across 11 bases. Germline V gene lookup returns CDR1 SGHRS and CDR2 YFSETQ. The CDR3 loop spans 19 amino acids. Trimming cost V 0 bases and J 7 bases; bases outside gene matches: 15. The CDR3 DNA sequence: TGCGCCAGCAGCTTGGGGATAGCGGGAGGGCCCTCCCGCTTTAATGAGCAGTTCTTC. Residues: CASSLGIAGGPSRFNEQFF.

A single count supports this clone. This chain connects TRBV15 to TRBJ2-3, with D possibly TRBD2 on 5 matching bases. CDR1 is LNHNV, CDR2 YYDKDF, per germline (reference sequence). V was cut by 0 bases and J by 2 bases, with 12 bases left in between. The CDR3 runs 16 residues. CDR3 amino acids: CATSRDPGVNTDTQYF. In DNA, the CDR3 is TGTGCCACCAGCAGAGATCCCGGGGTCAACACAGATACGCAGTATTTT.

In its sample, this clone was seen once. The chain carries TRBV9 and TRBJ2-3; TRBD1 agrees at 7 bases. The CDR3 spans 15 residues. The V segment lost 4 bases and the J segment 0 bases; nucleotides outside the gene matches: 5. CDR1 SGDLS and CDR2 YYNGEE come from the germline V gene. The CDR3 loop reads CASSIGTASTDTQYF. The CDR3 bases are TGTGCCAGCAGCATTGGGACAGCTAGCACAGATACGCAGTATTTT.

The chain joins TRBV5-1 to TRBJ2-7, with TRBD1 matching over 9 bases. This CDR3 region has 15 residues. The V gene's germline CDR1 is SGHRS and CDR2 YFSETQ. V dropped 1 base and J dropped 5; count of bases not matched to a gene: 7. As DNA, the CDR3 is TGCGCCAGCAGCTTGAGTCCGGGACAGGGAAACGAGCAGTACTTC. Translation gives CASSLSPGQGNEQYF.

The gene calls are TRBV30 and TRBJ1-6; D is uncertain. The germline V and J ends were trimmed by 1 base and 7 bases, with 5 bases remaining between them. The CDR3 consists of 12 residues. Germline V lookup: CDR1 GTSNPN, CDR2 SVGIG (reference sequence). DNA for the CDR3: TGTGCCTGGAGTGCACAAAATTCACCCCTCCACTTT. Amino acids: CAWSAQNSPLHF.

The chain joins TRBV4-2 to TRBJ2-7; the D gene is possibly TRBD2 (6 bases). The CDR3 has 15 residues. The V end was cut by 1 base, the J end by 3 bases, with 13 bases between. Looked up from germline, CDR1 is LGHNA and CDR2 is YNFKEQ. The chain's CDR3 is CASSQVRDSHYEQYF. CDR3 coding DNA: TGTGCCAGCAGCCAAGTCCGGGACTCTCACTACGAGCAGTACTTC.

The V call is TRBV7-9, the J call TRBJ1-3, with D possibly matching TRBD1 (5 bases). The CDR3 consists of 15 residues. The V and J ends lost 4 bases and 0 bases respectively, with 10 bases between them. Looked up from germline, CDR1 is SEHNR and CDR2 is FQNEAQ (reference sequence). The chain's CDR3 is CASSSRQTSGNTIYF. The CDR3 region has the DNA TGTGCCAGCAGCTCTCGACAGACCTCTGGAAACACCATATATTTT.

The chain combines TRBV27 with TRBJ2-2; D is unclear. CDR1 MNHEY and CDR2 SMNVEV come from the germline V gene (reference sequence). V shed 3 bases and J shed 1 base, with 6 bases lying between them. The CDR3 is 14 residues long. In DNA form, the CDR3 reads TGTGCCAGCAGTTTTCGAGAGAACACCGGGGAGCTGTTTTTT. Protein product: CASSFRENTGELFF.

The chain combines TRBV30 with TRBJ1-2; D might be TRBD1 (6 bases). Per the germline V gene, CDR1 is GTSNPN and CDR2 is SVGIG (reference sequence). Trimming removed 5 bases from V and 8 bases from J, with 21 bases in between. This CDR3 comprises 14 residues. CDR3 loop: CAWGQGIRLEGYTF. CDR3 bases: TGTGCCTGGGGGCAGGGGATTAGGCTTGAGGGCTACACCTTC.

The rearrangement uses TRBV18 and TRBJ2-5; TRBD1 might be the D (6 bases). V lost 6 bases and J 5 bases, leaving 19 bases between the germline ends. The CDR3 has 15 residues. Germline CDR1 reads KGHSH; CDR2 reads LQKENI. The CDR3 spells CASSRTPGVEETQYF. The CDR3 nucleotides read TGTGCCAGCTCCCGTACCCCAGGGGTAGAGGAGACCCAGTACTTC.

DNA of the CDR3: TGTGCCAGCAGCTCACAGGAAAACACCGGGGAGCTGTTTTTT. Its protein is CASSSQENTGELFF. This chain connects TRBV7-8 to TRBJ2-2; tentative D call: TRBD1 (5 bases). CDR3 length: 14 amino acids. Germline V gives CDR1 SGHVS, CDR2 FQNEAQ. With 4 bases removed from V and 2 bases from J, the gap between germline ends came to 8 bases.